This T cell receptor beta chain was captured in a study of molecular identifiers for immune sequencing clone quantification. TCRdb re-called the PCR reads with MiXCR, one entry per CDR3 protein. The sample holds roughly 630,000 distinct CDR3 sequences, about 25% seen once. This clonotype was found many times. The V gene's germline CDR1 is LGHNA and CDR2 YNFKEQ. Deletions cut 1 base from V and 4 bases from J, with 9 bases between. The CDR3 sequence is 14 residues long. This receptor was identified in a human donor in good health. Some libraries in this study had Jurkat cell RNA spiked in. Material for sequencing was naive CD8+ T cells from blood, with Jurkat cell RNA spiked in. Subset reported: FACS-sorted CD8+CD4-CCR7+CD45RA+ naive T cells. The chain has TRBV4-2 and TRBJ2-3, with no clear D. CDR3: CASSQGLVADTQYF. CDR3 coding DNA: TGTGCCAGCAGCCAAGGATTAGTGGCAGATACGCAGTATTTT.